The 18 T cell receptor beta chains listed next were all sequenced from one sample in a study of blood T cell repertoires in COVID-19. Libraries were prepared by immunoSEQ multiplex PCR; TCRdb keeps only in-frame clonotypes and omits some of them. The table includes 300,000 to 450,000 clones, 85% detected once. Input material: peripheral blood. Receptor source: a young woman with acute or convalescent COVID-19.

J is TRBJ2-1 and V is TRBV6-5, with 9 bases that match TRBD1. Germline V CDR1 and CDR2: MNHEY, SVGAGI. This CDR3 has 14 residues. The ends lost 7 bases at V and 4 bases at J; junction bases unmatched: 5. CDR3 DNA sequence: TGTGCCAGCAAGGACAGGGGTTGGTACAATGAGCAGTTCTTC. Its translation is CASKDRGWYNEQFF.

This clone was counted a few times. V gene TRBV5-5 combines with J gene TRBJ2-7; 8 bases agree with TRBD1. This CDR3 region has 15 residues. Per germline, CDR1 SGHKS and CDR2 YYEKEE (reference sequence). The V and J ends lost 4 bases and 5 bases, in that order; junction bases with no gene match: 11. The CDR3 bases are TGTGCCAGCAGCCGGGTAGGGGACAGGTCTCACGAGCAGTACTTC. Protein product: CASSRVGDRSHEQYF.

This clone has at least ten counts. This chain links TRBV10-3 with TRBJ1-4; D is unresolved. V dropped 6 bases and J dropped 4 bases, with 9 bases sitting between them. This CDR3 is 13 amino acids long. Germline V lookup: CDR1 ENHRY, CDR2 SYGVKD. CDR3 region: CAISTGNNEKLFF. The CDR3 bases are TGTGCCATCAGCACGGGAAATAATGAAAAACTGTTTTTT.

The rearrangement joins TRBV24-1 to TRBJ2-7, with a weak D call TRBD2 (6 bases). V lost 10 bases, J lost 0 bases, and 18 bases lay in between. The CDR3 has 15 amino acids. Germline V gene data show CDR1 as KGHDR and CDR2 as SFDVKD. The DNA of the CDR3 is TGTGCCACAATTACGGACACCGGGAGCTCCTACGAGCAGTACTTC. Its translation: CATITDTGSSYEQYF.

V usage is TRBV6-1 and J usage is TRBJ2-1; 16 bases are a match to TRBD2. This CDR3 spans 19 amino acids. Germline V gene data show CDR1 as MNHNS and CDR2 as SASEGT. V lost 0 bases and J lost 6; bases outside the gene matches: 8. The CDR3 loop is CASSEALRGLAGGANEQFF. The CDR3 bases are TGTGCCAGCAGTGAAGCGCTTCGGGGACTAGCGGGAGGGGCCAATGAGCAGTTCTTC.

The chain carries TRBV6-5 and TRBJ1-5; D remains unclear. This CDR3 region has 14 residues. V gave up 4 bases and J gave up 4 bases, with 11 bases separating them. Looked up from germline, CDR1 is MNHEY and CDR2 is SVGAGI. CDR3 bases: TGTGCCAGCAGTTCTCAGTTTGGTAATCAGCCCCAGCATTTT. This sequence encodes CASSSQFGNQPQHF.

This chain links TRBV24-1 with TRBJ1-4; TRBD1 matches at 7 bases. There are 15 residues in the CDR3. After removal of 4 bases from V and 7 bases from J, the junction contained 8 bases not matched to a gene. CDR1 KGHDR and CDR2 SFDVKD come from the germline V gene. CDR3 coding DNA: TGTGCCACCAGTGACCCCAAGACAGGGAGTGAAAAACTGTTTTTT. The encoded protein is CATSDPKTGSEKLFF.

The CDR3: CASSLAGNQDYEQYF. CDR3 in DNA: TGTGCCAGCAGCTTAGCCGGGAATCAAGACTACGAGCAGTACTTC. The V call is TRBV11-3, the J call TRBJ2-7, with a possible D match to TRBD2 (5 bases). The V end was cut by 1 base, the J end by 3 bases, with 13 bases between. Germline CDR1 is SGHNT and CDR2 is YENEEA. The CDR3 runs to 15 residues.

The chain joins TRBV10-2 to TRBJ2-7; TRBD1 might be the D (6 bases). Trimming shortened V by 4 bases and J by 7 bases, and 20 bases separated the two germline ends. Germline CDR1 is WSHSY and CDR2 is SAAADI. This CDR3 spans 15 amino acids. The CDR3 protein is CASSAPDRAYLEQYF. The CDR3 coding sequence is TGCGCCAGCAGTGCCCCGGACAGAGCCTATTTGGAGCAGTACTTC.

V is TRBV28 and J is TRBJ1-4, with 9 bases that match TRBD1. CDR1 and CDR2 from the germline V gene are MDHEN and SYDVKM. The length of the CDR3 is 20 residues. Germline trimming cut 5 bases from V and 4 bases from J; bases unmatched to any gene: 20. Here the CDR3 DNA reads TGTGCCAGCAGTCCGAACCTGAACTGGCGGGACAGGGTATTTAATGAAAAACTGTTTTTT. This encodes CASSPNLNWRDRVFNEKLFF.

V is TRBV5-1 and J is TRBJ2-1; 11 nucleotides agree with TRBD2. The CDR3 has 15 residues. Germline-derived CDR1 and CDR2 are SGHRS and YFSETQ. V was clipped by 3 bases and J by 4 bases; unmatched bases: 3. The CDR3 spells CASSSGTSGYNEQFF. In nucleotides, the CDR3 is TGCGCCAGCAGCTCGGGGACTAGCGGATACAATGAGCAGTTCTTC.

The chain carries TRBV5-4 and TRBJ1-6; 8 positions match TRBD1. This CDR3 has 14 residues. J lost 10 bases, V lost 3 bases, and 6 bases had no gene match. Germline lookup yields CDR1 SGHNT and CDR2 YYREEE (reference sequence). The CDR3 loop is CASSSTGDRSPLHF. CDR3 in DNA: TGTGCCAGCAGCTCGACAGGGGATCGGTCACCCCTCCACTTT.

CDR3 in amino acids: CASSLSGSSDEQFF. The CDR3 DNA reads as TGTGCCAGCAGTCTTAGCGGGAGTAGCGATGAGCAGTTCTTC. The chain carries TRBV9 and TRBJ2-1, with TRBD2 matching 9 bases. CDR3 length equals 14 residues. The germline V gene has CDR1 SGDLS and CDR2 YYNGEE. V lost 5 bases to trimming and J lost 8 bases; unmatched junction nucleotides: 8.

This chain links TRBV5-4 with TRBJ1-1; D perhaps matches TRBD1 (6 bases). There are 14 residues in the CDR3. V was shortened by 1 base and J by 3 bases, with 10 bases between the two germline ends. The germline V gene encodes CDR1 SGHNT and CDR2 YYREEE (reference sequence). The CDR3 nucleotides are TGTGCCAGCAGCTTGATAGCAGGGGACACTGAAGCTTTCTTT. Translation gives CASSLIAGDTEAFF.

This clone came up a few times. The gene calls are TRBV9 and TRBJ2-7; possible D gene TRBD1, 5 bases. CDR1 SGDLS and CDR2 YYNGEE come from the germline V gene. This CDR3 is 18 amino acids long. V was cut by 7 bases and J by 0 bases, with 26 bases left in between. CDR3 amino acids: CASFIQGAGANSSYEQYF. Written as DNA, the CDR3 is TGTGCCAGCTTCATACAAGGGGCTGGGGCCAACAGCTCCTACGAGCAGTACTTC.

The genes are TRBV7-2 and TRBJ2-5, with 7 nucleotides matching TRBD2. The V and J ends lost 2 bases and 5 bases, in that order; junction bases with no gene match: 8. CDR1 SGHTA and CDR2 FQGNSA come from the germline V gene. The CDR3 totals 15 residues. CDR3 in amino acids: CASSLTSGTGETQYF. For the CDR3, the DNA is TGTGCCAGCAGCTTAACGAGCGGGACGGGGGAGACCCAGTACTTC.

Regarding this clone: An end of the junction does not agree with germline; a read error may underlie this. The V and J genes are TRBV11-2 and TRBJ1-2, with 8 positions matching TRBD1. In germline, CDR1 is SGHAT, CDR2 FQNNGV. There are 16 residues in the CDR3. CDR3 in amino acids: CASSLEGGDRHYGYTF. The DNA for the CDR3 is TGTGCCAGCAGCCTAGAGGGTGGGGACAGGCACTATGGCTACACCTTC.

CDR3 in DNA: TGTGCCAGCAGTAACAGGGACAGGCTGAACACTGAAGCTTTCTTT. Amino acids: CASSNRDRLNTEAFF. The chain links TRBV6-5 to TRBJ1-1; 8 bases agree with TRBD1. The CDR3 sequence is 15 residues long. Germline CDR1 and CDR2: MNHEY and SVGAGI. Trimming at V came to 5 bases and at J to 0 bases, leaving 5 bases not matched to a gene.